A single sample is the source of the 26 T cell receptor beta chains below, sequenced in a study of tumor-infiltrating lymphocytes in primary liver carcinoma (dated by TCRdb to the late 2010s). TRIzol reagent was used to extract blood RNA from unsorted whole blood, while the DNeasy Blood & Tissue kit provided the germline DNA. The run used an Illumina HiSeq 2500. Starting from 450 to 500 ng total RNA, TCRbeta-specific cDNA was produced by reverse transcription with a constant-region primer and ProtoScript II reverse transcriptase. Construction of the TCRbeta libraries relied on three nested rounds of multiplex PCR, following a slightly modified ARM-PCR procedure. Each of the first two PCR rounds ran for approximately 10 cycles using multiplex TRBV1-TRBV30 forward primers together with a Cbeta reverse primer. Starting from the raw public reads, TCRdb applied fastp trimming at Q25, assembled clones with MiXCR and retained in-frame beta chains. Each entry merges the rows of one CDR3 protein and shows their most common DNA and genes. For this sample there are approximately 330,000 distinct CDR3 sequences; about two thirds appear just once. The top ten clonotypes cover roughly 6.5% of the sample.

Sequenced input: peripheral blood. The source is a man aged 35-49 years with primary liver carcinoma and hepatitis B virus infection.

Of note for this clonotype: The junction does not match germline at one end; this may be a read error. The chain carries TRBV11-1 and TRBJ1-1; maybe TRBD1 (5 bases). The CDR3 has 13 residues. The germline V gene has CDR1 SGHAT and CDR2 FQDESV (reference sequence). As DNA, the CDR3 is TGTGCTAGCAGCCCTCAGGGTCAGACTGAAGCTTTCTTT. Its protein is CASSPQGQTEAFF. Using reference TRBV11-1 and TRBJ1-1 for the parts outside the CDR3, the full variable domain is EAEVAQSPRYKITEKSQAVAFWCDPISGHATLYWYRQILGQGPELLVQFQDESVVDDSQLPKDRFSAERLKGVDSTLKIQPAELGDSAMYLCASSPQGQTEAFFGQGTRLTVV.

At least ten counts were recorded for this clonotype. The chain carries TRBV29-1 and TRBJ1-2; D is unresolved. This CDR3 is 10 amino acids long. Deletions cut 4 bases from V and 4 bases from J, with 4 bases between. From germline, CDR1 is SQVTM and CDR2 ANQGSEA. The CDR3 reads CSVATYGYTF. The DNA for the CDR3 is TGCAGCGTTGCGACCTATGGCTACACCTTC.

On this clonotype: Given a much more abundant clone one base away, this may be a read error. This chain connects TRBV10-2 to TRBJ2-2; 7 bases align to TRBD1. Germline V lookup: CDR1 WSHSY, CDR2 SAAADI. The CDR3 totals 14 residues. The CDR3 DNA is TGCGCCAGCAGCGACAGGGCGAACACCTGGGAGCTGTTTTTT. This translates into CASSDRANTWELFF.

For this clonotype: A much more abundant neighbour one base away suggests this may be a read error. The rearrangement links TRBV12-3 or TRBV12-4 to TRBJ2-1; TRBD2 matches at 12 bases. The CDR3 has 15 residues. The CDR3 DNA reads TGTGACAGCAGGGGACTAGCGGGTACCTACAATGAGCAGTTCTTC. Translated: CDSRGLAGTYNEQFF.

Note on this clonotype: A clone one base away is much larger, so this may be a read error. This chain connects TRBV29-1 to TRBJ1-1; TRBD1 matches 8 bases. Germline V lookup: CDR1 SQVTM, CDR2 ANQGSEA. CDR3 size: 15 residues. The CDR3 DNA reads TGCAGCGTTCAGGGGGCCTGGAGGGAGAACACTGGAGCTTTCTTT. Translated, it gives CSVQGAWRENTGAFF.

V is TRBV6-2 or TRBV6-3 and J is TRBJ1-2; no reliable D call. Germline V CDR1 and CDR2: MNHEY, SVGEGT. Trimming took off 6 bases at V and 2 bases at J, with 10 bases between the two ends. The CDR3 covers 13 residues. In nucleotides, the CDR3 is TGTGCCAGCAGCGGGTGGAGGAACTATGGCTACACCTTC. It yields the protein CASSGWRNYGYTF.

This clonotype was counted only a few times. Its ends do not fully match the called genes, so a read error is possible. The CDR3 region is CASSSMTGDLYGYTF. The CDR3 bases are TGTGCCAGCAGCTCAATGACAGGGGACCTATATGGCTATACCTTC. V and J are TRBV7-9 and TRBJ1-2; 8 nucleotides line up with TRBD1. Germline assignment: CDR1 SEHNR and CDR2 FQNEAQ (reference sequence). This CDR3 spans 15 amino acids.

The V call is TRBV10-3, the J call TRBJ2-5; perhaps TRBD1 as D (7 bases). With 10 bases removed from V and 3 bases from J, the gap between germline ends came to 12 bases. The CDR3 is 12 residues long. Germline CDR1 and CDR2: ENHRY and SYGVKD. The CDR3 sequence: CASGGTEETQYF. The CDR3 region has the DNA TGTGCCAGCGGCGGGACAGAAGAGACCCAGTACTTC.

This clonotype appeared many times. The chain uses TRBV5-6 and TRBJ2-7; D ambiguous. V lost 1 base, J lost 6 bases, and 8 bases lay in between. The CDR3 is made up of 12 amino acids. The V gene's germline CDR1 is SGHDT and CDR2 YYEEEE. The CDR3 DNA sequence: TGTGCCAGCAGCTTGATAATGGGCGAGCAGTACTTC. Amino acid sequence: CASSLIMGEQYF.

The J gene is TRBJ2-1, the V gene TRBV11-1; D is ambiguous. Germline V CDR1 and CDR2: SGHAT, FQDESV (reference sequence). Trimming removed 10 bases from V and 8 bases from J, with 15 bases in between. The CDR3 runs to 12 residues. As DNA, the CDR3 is TGTGCCATCCGCGGCAGTAGGGATGAGCAGTTCTTC. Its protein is CAIRGSRDEQFF. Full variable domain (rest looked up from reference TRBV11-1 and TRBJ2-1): EAEVAQSPRYKITEKSQAVAFWCDPISGHATLYWYRQILGQGPELLVQFQDESVVDDSQLPKDRFSAERLKGVDSTLKIQPAELGDSAMYLCAIRGSRDEQFFGPGTRLTVL.

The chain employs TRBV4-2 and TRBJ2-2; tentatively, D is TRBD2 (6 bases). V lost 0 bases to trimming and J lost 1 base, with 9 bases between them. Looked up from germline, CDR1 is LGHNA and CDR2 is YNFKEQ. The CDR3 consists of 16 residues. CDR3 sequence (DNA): TGTGCCAGCAGCCAAGAGGGGGGTCAGAACACCGGGGAGCTGTTTTTT. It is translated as CASSQEGGQNTGELFF.

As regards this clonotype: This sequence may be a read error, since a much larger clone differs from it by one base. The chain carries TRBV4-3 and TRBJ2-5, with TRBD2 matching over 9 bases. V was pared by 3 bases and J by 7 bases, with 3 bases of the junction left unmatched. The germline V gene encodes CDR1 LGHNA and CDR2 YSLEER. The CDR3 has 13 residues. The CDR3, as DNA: TGCGCCAGCAGCCAGGGACTAGCCCTGACCCAGTACTTC. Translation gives CASSQGLALTQYF.

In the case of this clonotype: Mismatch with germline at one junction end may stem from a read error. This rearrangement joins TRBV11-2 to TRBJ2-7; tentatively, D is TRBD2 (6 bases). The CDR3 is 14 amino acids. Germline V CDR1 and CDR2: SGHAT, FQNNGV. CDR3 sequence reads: CASNLVRTTFEQYF. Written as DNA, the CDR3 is TGTGCCAGCAACTTAGTTAGGACTACCTTCGAGCAGTACTTC.

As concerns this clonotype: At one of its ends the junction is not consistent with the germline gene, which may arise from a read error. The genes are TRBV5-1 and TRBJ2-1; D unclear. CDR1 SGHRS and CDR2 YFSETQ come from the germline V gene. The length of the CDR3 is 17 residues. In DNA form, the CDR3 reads TGCGCCAGTAGCTTGACCTCGATGACATCAACCTACAATGAGCAGTTCTTC. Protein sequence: CASSLTSMTSTYNEQFF.

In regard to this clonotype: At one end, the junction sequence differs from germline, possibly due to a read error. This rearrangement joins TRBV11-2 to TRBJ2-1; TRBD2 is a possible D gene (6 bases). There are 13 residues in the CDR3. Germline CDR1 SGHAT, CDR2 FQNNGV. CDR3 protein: CASSFRLVNEQLF. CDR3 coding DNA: TGTGCCAGCAGCTTCCGACTAGTCAATGAGCAACTCTTC.

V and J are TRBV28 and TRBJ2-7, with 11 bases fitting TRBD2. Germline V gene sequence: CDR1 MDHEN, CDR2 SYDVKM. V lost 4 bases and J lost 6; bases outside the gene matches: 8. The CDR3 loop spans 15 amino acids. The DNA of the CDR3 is TGTGCCAGCAGTTCCCCCCATAGCGGGAGGGGCGAGCAGTACTTC. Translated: CASSSPHSGRGEQYF.

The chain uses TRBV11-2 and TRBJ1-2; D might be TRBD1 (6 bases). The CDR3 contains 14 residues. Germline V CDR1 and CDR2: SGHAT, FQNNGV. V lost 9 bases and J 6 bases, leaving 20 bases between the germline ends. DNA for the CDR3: TGTGCCAGAGCCACGGGGGCGATGGGAGATGGCTACACCTTC. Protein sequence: CARATGAMGDGYTF.

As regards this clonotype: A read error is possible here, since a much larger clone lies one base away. The CDR3 region is CVSSLSREGGNQPQHF. The CDR3 DNA reads TGTGTCAGCAGTTTGAGCAGGGAGGGAGGGAATCAGCCCCAGCATTTT. The chain uses TRBV28 and TRBJ1-5; D perhaps matches TRBD1 (5 bases). CDR3 length equals 16 residues. Per germline, CDR1 MDHEN and CDR2 SYDVKM.

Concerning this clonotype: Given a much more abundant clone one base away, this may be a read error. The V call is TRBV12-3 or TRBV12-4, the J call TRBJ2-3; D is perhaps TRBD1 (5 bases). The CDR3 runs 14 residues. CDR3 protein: CVSSPGFSTDTQYF. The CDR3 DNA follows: TGTGTCAGCAGTCCAGGGTTTAGCACAGATACGCAGTATTTT.

CDR3: CADSKTTGESTETQYF. As DNA, the CDR3 is TGTGCCGACAGCAAGACGACAGGGGAGTCAACAGAGACCCAGTACTTC. This chain links TRBV11-2 with TRBJ2-5; 8 nucleotides line up with TRBD1. The CDR3 contains 16 residues. CDR1 and CDR2 from the germline V gene are SGHAT and FQNNGV. With V trimmed by 11 bases and J by 4 bases, 18 bases remained unmatched.

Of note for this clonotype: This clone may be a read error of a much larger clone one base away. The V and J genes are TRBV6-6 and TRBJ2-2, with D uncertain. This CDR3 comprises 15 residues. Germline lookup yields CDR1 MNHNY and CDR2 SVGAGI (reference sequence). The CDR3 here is CASGYSRQNTGELFF. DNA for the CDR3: TGTGCCAGCGGTTACTCGAGGCAGAACACCGGGGAGCTGTTTTTT.

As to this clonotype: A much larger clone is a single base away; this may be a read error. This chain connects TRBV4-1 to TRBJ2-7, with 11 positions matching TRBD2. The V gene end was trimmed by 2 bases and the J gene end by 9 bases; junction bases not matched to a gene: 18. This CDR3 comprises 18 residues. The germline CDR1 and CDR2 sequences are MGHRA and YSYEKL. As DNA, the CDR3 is TGCGCCAGCAGCCAATACTTGCGTCTGGCGACTAGCGGGACTCGGCAGTACTTC. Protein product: CASSQYLRLATSGTRQYF.

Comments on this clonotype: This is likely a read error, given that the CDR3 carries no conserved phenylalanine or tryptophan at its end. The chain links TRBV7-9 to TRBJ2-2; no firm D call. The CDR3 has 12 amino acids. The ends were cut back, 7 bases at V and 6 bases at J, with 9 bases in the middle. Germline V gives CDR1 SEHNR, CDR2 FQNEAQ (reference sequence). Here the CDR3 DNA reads TGTGCCAGCATTCAGCACGCCGGGGAGCTGTTTCTT. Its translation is CASIQHAGELFL.

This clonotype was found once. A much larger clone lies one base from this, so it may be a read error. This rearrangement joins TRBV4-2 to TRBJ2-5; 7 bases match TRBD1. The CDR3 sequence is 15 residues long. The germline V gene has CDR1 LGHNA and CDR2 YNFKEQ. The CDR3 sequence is CANSQEGVRGETQYF. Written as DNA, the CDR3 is TGCGCCAACAGCCAAGAAGGGGTCAGGGGGGAGACCCAGTACTTC.

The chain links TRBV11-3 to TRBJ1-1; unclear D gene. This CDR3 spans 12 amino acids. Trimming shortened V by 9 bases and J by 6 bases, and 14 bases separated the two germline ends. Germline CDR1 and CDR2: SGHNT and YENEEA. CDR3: CASREGNAEAFF. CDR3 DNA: TGTGCCAGTAGAGAGGGAAACGCTGAAGCTTTCTTT.

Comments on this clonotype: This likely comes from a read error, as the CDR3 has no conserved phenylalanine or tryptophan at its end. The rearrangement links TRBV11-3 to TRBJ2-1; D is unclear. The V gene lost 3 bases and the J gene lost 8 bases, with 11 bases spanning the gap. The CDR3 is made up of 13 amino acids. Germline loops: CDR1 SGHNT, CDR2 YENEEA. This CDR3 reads CASSFAEEHEQFI. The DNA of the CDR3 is TGTGCCAGCAGCTTCGCAGAGGAGCATGAGCAGTTCATC.